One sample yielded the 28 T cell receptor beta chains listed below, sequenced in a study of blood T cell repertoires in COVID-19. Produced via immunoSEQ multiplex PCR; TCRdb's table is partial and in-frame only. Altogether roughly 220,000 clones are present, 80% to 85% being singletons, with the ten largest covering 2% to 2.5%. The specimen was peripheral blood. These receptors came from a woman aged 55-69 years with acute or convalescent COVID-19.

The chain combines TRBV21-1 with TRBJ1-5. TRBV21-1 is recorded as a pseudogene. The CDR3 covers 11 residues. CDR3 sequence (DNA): TGTGCCAGCACCCGGGGACAGCCCCAGCATTTT. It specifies CASTRGQPQHF.

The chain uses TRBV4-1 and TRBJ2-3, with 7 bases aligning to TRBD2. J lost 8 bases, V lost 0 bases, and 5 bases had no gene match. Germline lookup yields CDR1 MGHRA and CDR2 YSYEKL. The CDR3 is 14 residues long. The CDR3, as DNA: TGCGCCAGCAGCCAAGATGGTGGGGGGGTTACGCAGTATTTT. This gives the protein CASSQDGGGVTQYF.

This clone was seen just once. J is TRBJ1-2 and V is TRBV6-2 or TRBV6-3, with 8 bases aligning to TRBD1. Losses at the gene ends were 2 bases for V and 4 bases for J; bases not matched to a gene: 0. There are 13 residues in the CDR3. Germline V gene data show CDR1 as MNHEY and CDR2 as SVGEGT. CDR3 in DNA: TGTGCCAGCAGTTACGACAGGGGCTATGGCTACACCTTC. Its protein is CASSYDRGYGYTF.

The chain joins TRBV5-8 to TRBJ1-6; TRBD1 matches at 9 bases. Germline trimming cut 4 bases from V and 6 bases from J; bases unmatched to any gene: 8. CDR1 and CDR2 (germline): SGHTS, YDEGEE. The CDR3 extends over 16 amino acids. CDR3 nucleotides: TGTGCCAGCAGCCAGGGACAGGGTACGGGTAATTCACCCCTCCACTTT. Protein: CASSQGQGTGNSPLHF.

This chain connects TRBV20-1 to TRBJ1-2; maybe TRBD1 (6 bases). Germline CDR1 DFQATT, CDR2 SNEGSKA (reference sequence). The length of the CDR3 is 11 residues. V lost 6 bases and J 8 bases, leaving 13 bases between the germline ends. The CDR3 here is CSAPDSEGYTF. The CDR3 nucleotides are TGCAGTGCCCCGGACAGCGAGGGCTACACCTTC.

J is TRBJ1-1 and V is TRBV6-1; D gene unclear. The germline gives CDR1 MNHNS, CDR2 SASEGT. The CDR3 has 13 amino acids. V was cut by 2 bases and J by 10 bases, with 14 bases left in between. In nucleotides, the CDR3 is TGTGCCAGCAGTGAAAAGAGGCCCTCGGCAGCTTTCTTT. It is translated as CASSEKRPSAAFF.

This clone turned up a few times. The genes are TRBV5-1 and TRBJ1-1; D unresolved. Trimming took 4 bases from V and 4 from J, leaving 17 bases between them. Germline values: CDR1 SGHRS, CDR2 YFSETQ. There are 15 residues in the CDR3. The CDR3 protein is CASSPTAGSSTEAFF. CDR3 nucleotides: TGCGCCAGCAGCCCTACGGCGGGTTCCAGCACTGAAGCTTTCTTT.

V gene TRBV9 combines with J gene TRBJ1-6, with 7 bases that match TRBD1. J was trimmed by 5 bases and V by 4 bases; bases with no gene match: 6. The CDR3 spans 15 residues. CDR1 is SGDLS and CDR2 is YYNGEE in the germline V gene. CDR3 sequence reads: CASSPHGTDNSPLHF. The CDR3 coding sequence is TGTGCCAGCAGCCCCCACGGGACAGATAATTCACCCCTCCACTTT.

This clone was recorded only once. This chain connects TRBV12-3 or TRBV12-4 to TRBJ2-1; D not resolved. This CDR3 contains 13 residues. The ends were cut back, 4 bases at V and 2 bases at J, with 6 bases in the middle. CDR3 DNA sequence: TGTGCCAGCAGTTCGAGGCCCTACAATGAGCAGTTCTTC. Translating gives CASSSRPYNEQFF.

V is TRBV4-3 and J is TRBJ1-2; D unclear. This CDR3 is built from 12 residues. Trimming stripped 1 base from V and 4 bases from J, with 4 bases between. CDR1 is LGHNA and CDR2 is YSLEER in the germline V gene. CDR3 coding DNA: TGCGCCAGCAGCCAAGTCGGCTATGGCTACACCTTC. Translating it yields CASSQVGYGYTF.

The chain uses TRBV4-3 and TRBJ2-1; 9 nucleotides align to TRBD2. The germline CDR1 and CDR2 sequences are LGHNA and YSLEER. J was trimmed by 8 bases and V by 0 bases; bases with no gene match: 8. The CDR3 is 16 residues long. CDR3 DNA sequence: TGCGCCAGCAGCCAAGACTTTCGCGGGGGGGTAGATGAGCAGTTCTTC. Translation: CASSQDFRGGVDEQFF.

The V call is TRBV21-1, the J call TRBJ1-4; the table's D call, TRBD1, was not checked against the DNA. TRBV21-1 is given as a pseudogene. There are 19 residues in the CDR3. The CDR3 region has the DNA TGTGCCAGCAGCAAAGTGCCGACAGGGAGAGGGAGAAAAGATGAAAAACTGTTTTTT. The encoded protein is CASSKVPTGRGRKDEKLFF.

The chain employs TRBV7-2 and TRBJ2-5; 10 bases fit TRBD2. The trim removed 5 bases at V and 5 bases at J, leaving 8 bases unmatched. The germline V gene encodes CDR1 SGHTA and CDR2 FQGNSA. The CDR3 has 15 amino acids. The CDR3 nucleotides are TGTGCCAGCAGCGCAAGCGGGGGGGCCTGGGAGACCCAGTACTTC. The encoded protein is CASSASGGAWETQYF.

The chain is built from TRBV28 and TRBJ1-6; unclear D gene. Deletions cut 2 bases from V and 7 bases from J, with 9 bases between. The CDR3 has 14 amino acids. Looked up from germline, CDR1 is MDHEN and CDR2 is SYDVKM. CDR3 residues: CASSLVQLNSPLHF. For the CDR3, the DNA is TGTGCCAGCAGTTTAGTTCAGTTAAATTCACCCCTCCACTTT.

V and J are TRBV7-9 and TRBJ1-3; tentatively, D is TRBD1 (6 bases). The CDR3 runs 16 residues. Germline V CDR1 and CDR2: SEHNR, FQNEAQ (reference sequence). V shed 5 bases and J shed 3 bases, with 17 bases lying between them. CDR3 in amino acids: CASSPGSGVIGNTIYF. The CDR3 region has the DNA TGTGCCAGCAGCCCCGGCTCAGGGGTAATTGGAAACACCATATATTTT.

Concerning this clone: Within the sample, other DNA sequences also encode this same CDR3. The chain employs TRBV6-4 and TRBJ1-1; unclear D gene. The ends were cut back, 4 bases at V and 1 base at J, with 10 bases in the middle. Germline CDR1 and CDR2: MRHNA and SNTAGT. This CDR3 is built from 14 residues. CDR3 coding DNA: TGTGCCAGCAGTGCCTCACCGGGGAACACTGAAGCTTTCTTT. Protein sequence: CASSASPGNTEAFF.

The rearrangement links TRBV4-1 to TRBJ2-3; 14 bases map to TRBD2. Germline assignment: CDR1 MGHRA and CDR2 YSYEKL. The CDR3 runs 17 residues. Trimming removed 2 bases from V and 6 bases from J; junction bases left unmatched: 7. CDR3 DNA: TGCGCCAGCAGCCAATTTGGGACTAGCGGGGGAACCGATACGCAGTATTTT. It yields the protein CASSQFGTSGGTDTQYF.

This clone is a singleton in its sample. CDR3 nucleotide sequence: TGTGCCAGCATGGGGCAGGGGGGCGAGCAGTACTTC. This codes for CASMGQGGEQYF. The chain combines TRBV6-5 with TRBJ2-7, with D possibly being TRBD1 (7 bases). V lost 7 bases and J 6 bases, leaving 13 bases between the germline ends. Looked up from germline, CDR1 is MNHEY and CDR2 is SVGAGI. The CDR3 is 12 residues long.

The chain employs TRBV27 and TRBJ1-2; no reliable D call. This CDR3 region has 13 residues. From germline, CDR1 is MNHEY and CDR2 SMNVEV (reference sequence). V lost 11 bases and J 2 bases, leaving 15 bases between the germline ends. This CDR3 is CACRLGRNYGYTF. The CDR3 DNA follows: TGTGCCTGTCGGTTGGGCAGGAACTATGGCTACACCTTC.

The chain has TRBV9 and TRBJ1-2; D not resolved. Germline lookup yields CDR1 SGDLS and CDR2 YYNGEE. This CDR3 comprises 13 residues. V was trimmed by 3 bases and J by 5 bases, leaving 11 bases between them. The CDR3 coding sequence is TGTGCCAGCAGCGCCTACGAAACTTATGGCTACACCTTC. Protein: CASSAYETYGYTF.

The CDR3 region is CASSSPMEAQETQYF. DNA for the CDR3: TGTGCCAGCAGCTCACCAATGGAGGCCCAAGAGACCCAGTACTTC. The chain couples TRBV11-2 to TRBJ2-5; D possibly corresponds to TRBD2 (5 bases). Germline V gives CDR1 SGHAT, CDR2 FQNNGV. CDR3 length: 15 amino acids. V dropped 4 bases and J dropped 1 base, with 13 bases sitting between them. The full variable domain, in which reference TRBV11-2 and TRBJ2-5 provide the parts outside the CDR3, is EAGVAQSPRYKIIEKRQSVAFWCNPISGHATLYWYQQILGQGPKLLIQFQNNGVVDDSQLPKDRFSAERLKGVDSTLKIQPAKLEDSAVYLCASSSPMEAQETQYFGPGTRLLVL.

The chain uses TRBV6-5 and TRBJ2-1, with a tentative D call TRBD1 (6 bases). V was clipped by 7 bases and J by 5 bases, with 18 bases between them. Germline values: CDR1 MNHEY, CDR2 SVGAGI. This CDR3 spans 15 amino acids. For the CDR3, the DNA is TGTGCCAGCAAATGGCAGGGGCAGAGCAACAATGAGCAGTTCTTC. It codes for CASKWQGQSNNEQFF.

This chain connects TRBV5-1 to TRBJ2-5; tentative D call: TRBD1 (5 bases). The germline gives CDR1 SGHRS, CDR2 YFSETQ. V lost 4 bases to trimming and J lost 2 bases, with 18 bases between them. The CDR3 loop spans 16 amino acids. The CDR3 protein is CASSQNPTANQETQYF. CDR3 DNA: TGCGCCAGCAGCCAAAATCCGACAGCTAATCAAGAGACCCAGTACTTC.

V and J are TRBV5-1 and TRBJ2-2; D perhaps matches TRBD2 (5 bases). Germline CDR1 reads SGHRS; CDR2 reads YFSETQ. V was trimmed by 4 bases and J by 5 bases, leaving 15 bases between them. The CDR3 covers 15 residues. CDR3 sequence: CASSDGSIGTGELFF. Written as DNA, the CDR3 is TGCGCCAGCAGCGATGGGAGTATTGGAACCGGGGAGCTGTTTTTT. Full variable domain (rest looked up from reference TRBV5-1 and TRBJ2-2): KAGVTQTPRYLIKTRGQQVTLSCSPISGHRSVSWYQQTPGQGLQFLFEYFSETQRNKGNFPGRFSGRQFSNSRSEMNVSTLELGDSALYLCASSDGSIGTGELFFGEGSRLTVL.

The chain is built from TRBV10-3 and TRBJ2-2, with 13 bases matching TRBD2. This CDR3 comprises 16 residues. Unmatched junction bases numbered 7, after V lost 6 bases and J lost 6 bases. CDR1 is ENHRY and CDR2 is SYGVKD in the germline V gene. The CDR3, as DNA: TGTGCCATCAGGACAAGACTAGCGGGGGGTCCCGGGGAGCTGTTTTTT. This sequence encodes CAIRTRLAGGPGELFF.

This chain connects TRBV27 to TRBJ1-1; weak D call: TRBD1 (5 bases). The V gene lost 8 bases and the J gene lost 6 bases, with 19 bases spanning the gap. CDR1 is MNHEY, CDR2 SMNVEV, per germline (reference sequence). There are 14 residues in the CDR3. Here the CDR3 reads CASSKMGGGSEAFF. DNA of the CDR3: TGTGCCAGCTCTAAGATGGGGGGTGGTTCTGAAGCTTTCTTT.

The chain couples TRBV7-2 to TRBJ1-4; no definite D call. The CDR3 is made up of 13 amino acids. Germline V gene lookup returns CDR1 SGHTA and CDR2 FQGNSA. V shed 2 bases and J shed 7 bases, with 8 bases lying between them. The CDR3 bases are TGTGCCAGCAGCTTATCCCCCGGTGAAAAACTGTTTTTT. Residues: CASSLSPGEKLFF.

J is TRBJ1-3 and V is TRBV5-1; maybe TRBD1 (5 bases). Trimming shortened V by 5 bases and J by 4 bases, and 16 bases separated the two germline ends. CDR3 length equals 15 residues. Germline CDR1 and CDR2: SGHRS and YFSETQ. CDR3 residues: CASRFGAASGNTIYF. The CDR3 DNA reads TGCGCCAGCAGATTTGGGGCCGCCTCGGGAAACACCATATATTTT.